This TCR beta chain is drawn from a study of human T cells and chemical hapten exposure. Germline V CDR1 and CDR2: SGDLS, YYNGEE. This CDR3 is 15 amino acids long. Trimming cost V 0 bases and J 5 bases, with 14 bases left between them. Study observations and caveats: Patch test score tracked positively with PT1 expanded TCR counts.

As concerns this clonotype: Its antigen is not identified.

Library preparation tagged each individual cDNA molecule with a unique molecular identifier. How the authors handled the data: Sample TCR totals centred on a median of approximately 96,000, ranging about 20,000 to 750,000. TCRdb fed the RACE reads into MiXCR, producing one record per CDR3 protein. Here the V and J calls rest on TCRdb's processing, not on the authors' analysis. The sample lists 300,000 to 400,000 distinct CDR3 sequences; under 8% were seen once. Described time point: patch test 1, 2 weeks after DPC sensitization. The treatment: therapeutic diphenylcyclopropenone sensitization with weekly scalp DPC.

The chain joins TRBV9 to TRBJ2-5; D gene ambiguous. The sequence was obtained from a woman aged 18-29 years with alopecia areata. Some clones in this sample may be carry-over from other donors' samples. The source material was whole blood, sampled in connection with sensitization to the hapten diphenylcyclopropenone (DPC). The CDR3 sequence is CASSVVADTRETQYF. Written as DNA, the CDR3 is TGTGCCAGCAGCGTAGTTGCTGACACGCGGGAGACCCAGTACTTC.